This entry concerns a single T cell receptor beta chain. The entry originates in a study of blood T cell repertoires in COVID-19. Study information: PBMCs, B-cell-depleted T cells, or T cells provided the cDNA or gDNA that made up the material.

With 2 bases removed from V and 3 bases from J, the gap between germline ends came to 14 bases. CDR1 GTSNPN and CDR2 SVGIG come from the germline V gene (reference sequence). CDR3 size: 14 residues. The authors' processing: Estimation of nucleated cell counts was performed using reference gene primer amplification. The method was immunoSEQ multiplex PCR; TCRdb's version includes in-frame clones alone and lacks a portion of them. That table supplies the V and J calls and clone size; D and trimming were determined from the DNA. The sample yields 55,000 to 80,000 clones, around 83% seen once. This chain joins TRBV30 and TRBJ2-7; the D gene is possibly TRBD1 (6 bases). The origin of this receptor is a human donor in a cohort sampled during active COVID-19. Material for sequencing was peripheral blood. CDR3 residues: CAWSYFAQGYEQYF. The CDR3 bases are TGTGCCTGGAGTTACTTCGCACAGGGCTACGAGCAGTACTTC.